The present TCR beta chain was sequenced within a study of blood T cell repertoires in COVID-19. Background on the study: Material from acute and convalescent COVID-19 was sourced from the United States, Italy and Spain. T cells, B-cell-depleted T cells, or PBMCs provided the cDNA or gDNA that served as material.

This CDR3 region has 15 residues. The germline V gene encodes CDR1 SNHLY and CDR2 FYNNEI. V lost 10 bases to trimming and J lost 0 bases, with 18 bases between them. Per the authors' pipeline: Researchers report that nucleated cell counts were estimated from reference gene primer amplification. Sequencing used immunoSEQ multiplex PCR; TCRdb keeps in-frame clones, though not all of them. From that table come the V and J calls and clone size; the DNA was used to work out D and trimming. The sample has 130,000 to 150,000 clones, around 85% seen once. The receptor was derived from a woman aged 80 or over with acute or convalescent COVID-19. The source material was peripheral blood. This chain links TRBV2 with TRBJ1-2, with a possible D match to TRBD1 (6 bases). CDR3 nucleotides: TGTGCCATCTACTACCGGGACAAGTCTAACTATGGCTACACCTTC. This sequence encodes CAIYYRDKSNYGYTF.